The entry below gives a single T cell receptor beta chain sequence along with its context. The data are from a study of blood T cell repertoires in COVID-19. Study in general: The analysed material was cDNA or gDNA that came from T cells, B-cell-depleted T cells, or PBMCs.

TCRdb keeps only in-frame clones here, not all; method: immunoSEQ multiplex PCR. The data hold 150,000 or so clones, with 85% observed a single time. The V segment lost 4 bases and the J segment 3 bases; nucleotides outside the gene matches: 2. CDR3 length equals 14 residues. Germline lookup yields CDR1 MNHEY and CDR2 SMNVEV (reference sequence). The V call is TRBV27, the J call TRBJ2-7; 11 bases map to TRBD2. This receptor was identified in a human donor with acute or convalescent COVID-19. The donor label of this sample is uncertain. Material for sequencing was peripheral blood. This CDR3 reads CASSYLAGGYEQYF. As DNA, the CDR3 is TGTGCCAGCAGTTATCTAGCGGGGGGCTACGAGCAGTACTTC.